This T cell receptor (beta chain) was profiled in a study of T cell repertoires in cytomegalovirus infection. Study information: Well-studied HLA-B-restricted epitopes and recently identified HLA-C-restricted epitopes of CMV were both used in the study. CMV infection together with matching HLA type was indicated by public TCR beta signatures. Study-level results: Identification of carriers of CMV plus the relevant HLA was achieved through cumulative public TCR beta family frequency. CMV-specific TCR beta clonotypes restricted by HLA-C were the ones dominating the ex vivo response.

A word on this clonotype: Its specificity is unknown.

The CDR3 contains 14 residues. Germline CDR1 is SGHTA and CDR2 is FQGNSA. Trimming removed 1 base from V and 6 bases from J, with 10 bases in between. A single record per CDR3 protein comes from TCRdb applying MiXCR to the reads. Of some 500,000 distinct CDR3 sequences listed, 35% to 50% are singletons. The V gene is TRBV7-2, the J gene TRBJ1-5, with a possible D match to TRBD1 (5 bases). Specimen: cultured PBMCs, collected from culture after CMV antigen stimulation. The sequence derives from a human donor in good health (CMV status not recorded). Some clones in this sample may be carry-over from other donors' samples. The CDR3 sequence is CASSLVAGRQPQHF. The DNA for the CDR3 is TGTGCCAGCAGCTTAGTGGCAGGGCGTCAGCCCCAGCATTTT.